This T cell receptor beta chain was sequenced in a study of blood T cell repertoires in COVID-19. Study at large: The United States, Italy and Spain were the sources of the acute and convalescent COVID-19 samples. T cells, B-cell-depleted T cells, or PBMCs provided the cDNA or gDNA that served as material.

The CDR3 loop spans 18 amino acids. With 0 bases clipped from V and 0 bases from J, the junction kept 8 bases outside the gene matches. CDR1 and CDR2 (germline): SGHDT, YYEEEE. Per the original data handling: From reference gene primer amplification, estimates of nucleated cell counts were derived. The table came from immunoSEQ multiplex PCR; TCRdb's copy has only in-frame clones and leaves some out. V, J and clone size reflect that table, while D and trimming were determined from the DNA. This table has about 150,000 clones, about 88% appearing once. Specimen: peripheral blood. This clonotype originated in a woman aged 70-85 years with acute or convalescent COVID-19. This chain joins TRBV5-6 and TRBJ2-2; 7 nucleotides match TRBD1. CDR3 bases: TGTGCCAGCAGCTTGGCCTACCGGACAGGATCGAACACCGGGGAGCTGTTTTTT. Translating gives CASSLAYRTGSNTGELFF.